The next 21 T cell receptor beta chains were all read from a single sample in a study of shared clonotypes between healthy human individuals. Some clones are missing from TCRdb's copy, which holds only in-frame ones; the method was immunoSEQ multiplex PCR. The sample has 900,000 to 1,200,000 clones; around 78% are singletons. The specimen sequenced was memory CD4+ T cells from PBMCs. Subset described: CD45RA-negative fraction. The receptor source for this set is a man between 18 and 35 years old in good health. Some clones in this sample may be carry-over from other donors' samples.

V usage is TRBV27 and J usage is TRBJ2-7; D not resolved. The V gene lost 3 bases and the J gene lost 7 bases, with 13 bases spanning the gap. This CDR3 comprises 13 residues. CDR1 and CDR2 (germline): MNHEY, SMNVEV (reference sequence). The CDR3 bases are TGTGCCAGCAGTTTCTCCGACCCTTTTGAGCAGTACTTC. Its translation: CASSFSDPFEQYF.

V and J are TRBV28 and TRBJ2-1; 10 nucleotides align to TRBD2. The CDR3 loop spans 16 amino acids. With 7 bases clipped from V and 4 bases from J, the junction kept 10 bases outside the gene matches. CDR1 is MDHEN and CDR2 is SYDVKM in the germline V gene. CDR3 nucleotide sequence: TGTGCCAGCAACCTACCTAGCGGGAGCCGTTACAATGAGCAGTTCTTC. Its translation: CASNLPSGSRYNEQFF.

This sequence joins TRBV28 and TRBJ1-5; D not certain. Germline V gives CDR1 MDHEN, CDR2 SYDVKM. The CDR3 consists of 15 residues. Trimming pared 3 bases from V and 2 bases from J, leaving 11 bases between. The CDR3 protein is CASSFPQVGNQPQHF. CDR3 nucleotide sequence: TGTGCCAGCAGTTTCCCCCAGGTGGGCAATCAGCCCCAGCATTTT. The whole variable domain, filled in from reference TRBV28 and TRBJ1-5, reads DVKVTQSSRYLVKRTGEKVFLECVQDMDHENMFWYRQDPGLGLRLIYFSYDVKMKEKGDIPEGYSVSREKKERFSLILESASTNQTSMYLCASSFPQVGNQPQHFGDGTRLSIL.

This clone was recorded many times. This specimen includes other DNA sequences encoding the same CDR3. The rearrangement joins TRBV7-2 to TRBJ2-7; 10 bases are a match to TRBD2. The CDR3 covers 15 residues. V lost 5 bases and J lost 8; bases outside the gene matches: 12. Germline V CDR1 and CDR2: SGHTA, FQGNSA. The CDR3 DNA follows: TGTGCCAGCAGCGAGCGGACTAGCGGAGGGCCCCAGCAGTACTTC. Amino acids: CASSERTSGGPQQYF.

The chain has TRBV4-3 and TRBJ2-5; D perhaps matches TRBD1 (7 bases). Germline values: CDR1 LGHNA, CDR2 YSLEER. Trimming removed 2 bases from V and 2 bases from J, with 21 bases in between. The CDR3 runs to 18 residues. The CDR3 spells CASSQFSSAGTEQETQYF. As DNA, the CDR3 is TGCGCCAGCAGCCAATTCTCTTCCGCGGGGACAGAGCAAGAGACCCAGTACTTC.

This clone was detected only once. The rearrangement joins TRBV29-1 to TRBJ1-4; D gene uncertain. The CDR3 contains 12 residues. V gave up 4 bases and J gave up 3 bases, with 6 bases separating them. Per the germline V gene, CDR1 is SQVTM and CDR2 is ANQGSEA. The DNA for the CDR3 is TGCAGCGTTGCCAGATCTAATGAAAAACTGTTTTTT. This sequence encodes CSVARSNEKLFF.

The CDR3 reads CASSLRSNEQFF. In DNA form, the CDR3 reads TGTGCCAGCAGTTTGAGATCCAATGAGCAGTTCTTC. V usage is TRBV6-6 and J usage is TRBJ2-1, with unresolved D. This CDR3 comprises 12 residues. V dropped 4 bases and J dropped 6 bases, with 7 bases sitting between them. Germline V gene sequence: CDR1 MNHNY, CDR2 SVGAGI (reference sequence).

J is TRBJ2-7 and V is TRBV4-1, with 7 bases fitting TRBD1. The length of the CDR3 is 16 residues. CDR1 is MGHRA, CDR2 YSYEKL, per germline. The ends lost 1 base at V and 0 bases at J; junction bases unmatched: 6. CDR3 DNA sequence: TGCGCCAGCAGCCAAGTCTCAGGGGGTTTCTCCTACGAGCAGTACTTC. Translated, it gives CASSQVSGGFSYEQYF.

The chain is built from TRBV7-9 and TRBJ2-4, with 8 bases aligning to TRBD1. The germline V gene encodes CDR1 SEHNR and CDR2 FQNEAQ (reference sequence). CDR3 length equals 15 residues. J gave up 2 bases and V 5 bases, and 5 bases lay outside the gene matches. The CDR3 DNA follows: TGTGCCAGCAGCAGGACAGGGATACCCAAAAACATTCAGTACTTC. Its translation: CASSRTGIPKNIQYF. Variable domain in full (rest from reference TRBV7-9 and TRBJ2-4): DTGVSQNPRHKITKRGQNVTFRCDPISEHNRLYWYRQTLGQGPEFLTYFQNEAQLEKSRLLSDRFSAERPKGSFSTLEIQRTEQGDSAMYLCASSRTGIPKNIQYFGAGTRLSVL.

The rearrangement links TRBV11-3 to TRBJ2-1, with 8 bases matching TRBD2. From germline, CDR1 is SGHNT and CDR2 YENEEA. The CDR3 is 15 residues long. V lost 1 base and J lost 8; bases outside the gene matches: 7. The CDR3 DNA reads as TGTGCCAGCAGCTTAGGGGGGACTAGAACCCATGAGCAGTTCTTC. Protein: CASSLGGTRTHEQFF.

The chain joins TRBV11-3 to TRBJ2-3, with 10 positions matching TRBD2. The CDR3 totals 14 residues. Germline trimming cut 6 bases from V and 2 bases from J; bases unmatched to any gene: 2. CDR1 is SGHNT and CDR2 is YENEEA in the germline V gene. The CDR3, as DNA: TGTGCCAGCAGTAGCGGGGGGCACACAGATACGCAGTATTTT. Its translation: CASSSGGHTDTQYF. The whole variable domain, remainder taken from reference TRBV11-3 and TRBJ2-3, is EAGVVQSPRYKIIEKKQPVAFWCNPISGHNTLYWYLQNLGQGPELLIRYENEEAVDDSQLPKDRFSAERLKGVDSTLKIQPAELGDSAVYLCASSSGGHTDTQYFGPGTRLTVL.

The genes are TRBV28 and TRBJ2-5; possibly TRBD1 or TRBD2 for D (5 bases each). Per germline, CDR1 MDHEN and CDR2 SYDVKM. V lost 8 bases and J 2 bases, leaving 15 bases between the germline ends. The CDR3 is 14 residues long. CDR3 region: CASGVGVVQETQYF. The CDR3 DNA follows: TGTGCCAGCGGCGTGGGGGTTGTACAAGAGACCCAGTACTTC. The full variable domain, with the rest looked up from reference TRBV28 and TRBJ2-5, is DVKVTQSSRYLVKRTGEKVFLECVQDMDHENMFWYRQDPGLGLRLIYFSYDVKMKEKGDIPEGYSVSREKKERFSLILESASTNQTSMYLCASGVGVVQETQYFGPGTRLLVL.

This clone has only a few counts. This sequence joins TRBV30 and TRBJ1-5; D gene unclear. Looked up from germline, CDR1 is GTSNPN and CDR2 is SVGIG (reference sequence). The length of the CDR3 is 14 residues. The ends were cut back, 0 bases at V and 3 bases at J, with 9 bases in the middle. CDR3 protein: CAWSVVSYNQPQHF. DNA of the CDR3: TGTGCCTGGAGTGTTGTCAGCTACAATCAGCCCCAGCATTTT.

The rearrangement joins TRBV21-1 to TRBJ2-7; the table's TRBD1 call for D was not verified on the DNA. TRBV21-1 is tagged as a pseudogene. This CDR3 contains 13 residues. In nucleotides, the CDR3 is TGTGCCAGCATGGGGGACAGGGCTTACGAGCAGTACTTC. Translation: CASMGDRAYEQYF.

The rearrangement uses TRBV6-1 and TRBJ1-5, with D tentatively TRBD1 (6 bases). The ends were cut back, 7 bases at V and 7 bases at J, with 14 bases in the middle. From germline, CDR1 is MNHNS and CDR2 SASEGT. CDR3 length equals 13 residues. The CDR3 DNA reads TGTGCCAGCACCACAGGGTTGAGCCAGCCCCAGCATTTT. Its translation is CASTTGLSQPQHF.

The sample holds a few counts of this clone. The rearrangement uses TRBV5-1 and TRBJ1-1; no clear D. Germline values: CDR1 SGHRS, CDR2 YFSETQ. This CDR3 contains 14 residues. Trimming cost V 0 bases and J 0 bases, with 6 bases left between them. CDR3 DNA: TGCGCCAGCAGCTTGGATCAGATGAACACTGAAGCTTTCTTT. Translating gives CASSLDQMNTEAFF.

The chain links TRBV2 to TRBJ1-4, with TRBD1 matching over 11 bases. This CDR3 spans 14 amino acids. Germline V gene lookup returns CDR1 SNHLY and CDR2 FYNNEI. V gave up 6 bases and J gave up 7 bases; unmatched junction bases: 4. The CDR3 region is CASRDGTGGEKLFF. DNA for the CDR3: TGTGCCAGCAGGGACGGGACAGGGGGTGAAAAACTGTTTTTT.

This sequence joins TRBV18 and TRBJ2-7; D remains unclear. V lost 0 bases and J 1 base, leaving 13 bases between the germline ends. The CDR3 totals 16 residues. The V gene's germline CDR1 is KGHSH and CDR2 LQKENI. The CDR3 loop reads CASSPPVHTPSYEQYF. CDR3 nucleotides: TGTGCCAGCTCACCACCGGTTCACACCCCGTCCTACGAGCAGTACTTC. Full variable domain (missing parts from reference TRBV18 and TRBJ2-7): NAGVMQNPRHLVRRRGQEARLRCSPMKGHSHVYWYRQLPEEGLKFMVYLQKENIIDESGMPKERFSAEFPKEGPSILRIQQVVRGDSAAYFCASSPPVHTPSYEQYFGPGTRLTVT.

The chain joins TRBV5-1 to TRBJ1-1; unclear D gene. The CDR3 totals 15 residues. Germline loops: CDR1 SGHRS, CDR2 YFSETQ. With 3 bases removed from V and 0 bases from J, the gap between germline ends came to 12 bases. Here the CDR3 DNA reads TGCGCCAGCAGCTCCTTGTTGACCGTGAACACTGAAGCTTTCTTT. Its translation: CASSSLLTVNTEAFF.

The chain has TRBV5-3 and TRBJ2-2; 11 nucleotides match TRBD1. TRBV5-3 counts as an open reading frame of uncertain function. Losses at the gene ends were 9 bases for V and 5 bases for J; bases not matched to a gene: 18. CDR3 length: 18 residues. CDR3 loop: CATRAPGQGEWWTGELFF. The CDR3 DNA is TGTGCCACCCGGGCACCGGGACAGGGGGAGTGGTGGACCGGGGAGCTGTTTTTT.

This clone showed up just once. The rearrangement links TRBV18 to TRBJ2-5, with 11 bases matching TRBD2. With V trimmed by 6 bases and J by 5 bases, 8 bases remained unmatched. The CDR3 spans 15 residues. Germline V gene sequence: CDR1 KGHSH, CDR2 LQKENI. The CDR3 DNA sequence: TGTGCCAGCTCTAGCGGGAGGGTCGATGTCGAGACCCAGTACTTC. Its protein product is CASSSGRVDVETQYF.